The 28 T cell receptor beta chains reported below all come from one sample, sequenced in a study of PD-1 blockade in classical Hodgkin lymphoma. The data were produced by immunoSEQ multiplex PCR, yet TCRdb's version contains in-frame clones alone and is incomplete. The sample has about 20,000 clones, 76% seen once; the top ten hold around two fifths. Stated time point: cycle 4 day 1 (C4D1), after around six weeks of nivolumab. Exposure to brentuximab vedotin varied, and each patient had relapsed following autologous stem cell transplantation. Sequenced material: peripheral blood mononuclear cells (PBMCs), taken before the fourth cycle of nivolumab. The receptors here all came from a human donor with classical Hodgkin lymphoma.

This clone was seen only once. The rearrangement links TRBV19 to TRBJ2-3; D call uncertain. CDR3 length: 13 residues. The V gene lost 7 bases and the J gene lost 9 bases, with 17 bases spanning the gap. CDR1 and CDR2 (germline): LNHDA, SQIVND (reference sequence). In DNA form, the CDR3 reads TGTGCCAGTACCCCGTCACCCCGCGGAACGCAGTATTTT. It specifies CASTPSPRGTQYF.

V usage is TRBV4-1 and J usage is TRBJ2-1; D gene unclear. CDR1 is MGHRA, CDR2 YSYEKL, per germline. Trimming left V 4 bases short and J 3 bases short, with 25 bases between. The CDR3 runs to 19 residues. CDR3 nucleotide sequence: TGCGCCAGCAGCCCCGAAGGGCAGCTTACTTTTTACCTCTACAATGAGCAGTTCTTC. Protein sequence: CASSPEGQLTFYLYNEQFF.

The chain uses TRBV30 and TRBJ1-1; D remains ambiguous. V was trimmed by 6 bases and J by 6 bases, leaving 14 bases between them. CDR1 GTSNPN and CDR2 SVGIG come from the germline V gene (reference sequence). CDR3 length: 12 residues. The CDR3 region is CACQRQASEAFF. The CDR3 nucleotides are TGTGCCTGCCAACGGCAGGCCTCTGAAGCTTTCTTT.

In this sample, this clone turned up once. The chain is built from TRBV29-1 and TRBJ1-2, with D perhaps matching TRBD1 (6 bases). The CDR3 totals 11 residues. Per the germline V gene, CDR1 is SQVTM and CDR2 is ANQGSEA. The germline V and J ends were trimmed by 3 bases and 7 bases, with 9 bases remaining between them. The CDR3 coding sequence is TGCAGCGTTGATCCAGGGGCTGGCTACACCTTC. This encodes CSVDPGAGYTF.

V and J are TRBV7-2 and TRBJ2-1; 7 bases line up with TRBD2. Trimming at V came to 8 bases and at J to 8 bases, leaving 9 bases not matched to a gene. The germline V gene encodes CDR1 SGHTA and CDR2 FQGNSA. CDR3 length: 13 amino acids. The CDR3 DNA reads TGTGCCAGCTCTAGGGAGGGAGGGTATGAGCAGTTCTTC. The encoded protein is CASSREGGYEQFF.

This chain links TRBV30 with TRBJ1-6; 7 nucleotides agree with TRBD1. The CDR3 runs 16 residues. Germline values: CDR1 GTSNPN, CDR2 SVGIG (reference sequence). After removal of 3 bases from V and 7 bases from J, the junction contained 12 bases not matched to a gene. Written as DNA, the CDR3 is TGTGCCTGGAGCCGCCACAGGGGAATAGAGAATTCACCCCTCCACTTT. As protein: CAWSRHRGIENSPLHF.

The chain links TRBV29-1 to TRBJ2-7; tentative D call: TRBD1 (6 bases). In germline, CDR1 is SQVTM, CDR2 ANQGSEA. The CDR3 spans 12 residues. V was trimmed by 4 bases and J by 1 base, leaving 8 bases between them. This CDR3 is CSVGGLSYEQYF. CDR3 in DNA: TGCAGCGTTGGGGGGCTTTCCTACGAGCAGTACTTC.

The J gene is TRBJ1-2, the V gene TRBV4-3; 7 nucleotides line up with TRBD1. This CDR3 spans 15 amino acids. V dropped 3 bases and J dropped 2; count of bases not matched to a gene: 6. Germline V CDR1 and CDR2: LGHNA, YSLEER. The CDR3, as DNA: TGCGCCAGCAGCCAGGGGGGGGGACAGAACTATGGCTACACCTTC. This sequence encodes CASSQGGGQNYGYTF.

The CDR3 bases are TGTGCCCGGAATGCCCCTGGGGAGATGCTCTATGGCTACACCTTC. This sequence encodes CARNAPGEMLYGYTF. The V gene is TRBV30, the J gene TRBJ1-2; D remains ambiguous. This CDR3 spans 15 amino acids. Trimming removed 8 bases at V and 4 bases at J, with 23 bases between. Looked up from germline, CDR1 is GTSNPN and CDR2 is SVGIG (reference sequence).

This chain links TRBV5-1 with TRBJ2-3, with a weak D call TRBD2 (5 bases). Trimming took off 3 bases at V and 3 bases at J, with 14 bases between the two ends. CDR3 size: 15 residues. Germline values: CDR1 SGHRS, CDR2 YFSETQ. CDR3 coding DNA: TGCGCCAGCAGCTCTAGCACAGCACGTACAGATACGCAGTATTTT. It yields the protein CASSSSTARTDTQYF. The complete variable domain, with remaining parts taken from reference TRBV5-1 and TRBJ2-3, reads KAGVTQTPRYLIKTRGQQVTLSCSPISGHRSVSWYQQTPGQGLQFLFEYFSETQRNKGNFPGRFSGRQFSNSRSEMNVSTLELGDSALYLCASSSSTARTDTQYFGPGTRLTVL.

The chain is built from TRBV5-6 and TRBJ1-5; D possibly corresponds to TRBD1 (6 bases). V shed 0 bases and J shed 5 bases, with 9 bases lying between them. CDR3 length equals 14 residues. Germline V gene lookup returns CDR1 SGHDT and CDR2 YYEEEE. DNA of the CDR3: TGTGCCAGCAGCTTGGTAGAGGGGGATCAGCCCCAGCATTTT. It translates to CASSLVEGDQPQHF. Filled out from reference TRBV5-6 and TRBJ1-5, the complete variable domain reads DAGVTQSPTHLIKTRGQQVTLRCSPKSGHDTVSWYQQALGQGPQFIFQYYEEEERQRGNFPDRFSGHQFPNYSSELNVNALLLGDSALYLCASSLVEGDQPQHFGDGTRLSIL.

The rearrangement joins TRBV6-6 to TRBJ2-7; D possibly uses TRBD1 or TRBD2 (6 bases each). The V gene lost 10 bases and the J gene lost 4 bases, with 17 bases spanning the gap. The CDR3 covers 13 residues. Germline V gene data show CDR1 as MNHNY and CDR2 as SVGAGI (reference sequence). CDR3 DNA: TGTGCCACCTCGCGGAGGGGGACTTACGAGCAGTACTTC. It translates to CATSRRGTYEQYF.

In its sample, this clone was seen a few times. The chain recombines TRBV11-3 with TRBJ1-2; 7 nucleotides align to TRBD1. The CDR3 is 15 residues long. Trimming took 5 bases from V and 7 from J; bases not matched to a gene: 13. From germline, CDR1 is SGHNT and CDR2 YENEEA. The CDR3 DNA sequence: TGTGCCAGCAGCCTCACCGGGACAGACCCAACTGGCTACACCTTC. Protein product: CASSLTGTDPTGYTF.

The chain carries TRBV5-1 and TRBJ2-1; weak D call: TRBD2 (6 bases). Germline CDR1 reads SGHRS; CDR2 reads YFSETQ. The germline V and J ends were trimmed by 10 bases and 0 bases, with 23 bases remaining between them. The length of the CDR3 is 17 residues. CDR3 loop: CASYGGIGGRSYNEQFF. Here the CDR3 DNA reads TGCGCCTCCTATGGAGGGATTGGCGGTCGCTCCTACAATGAGCAGTTCTTC.

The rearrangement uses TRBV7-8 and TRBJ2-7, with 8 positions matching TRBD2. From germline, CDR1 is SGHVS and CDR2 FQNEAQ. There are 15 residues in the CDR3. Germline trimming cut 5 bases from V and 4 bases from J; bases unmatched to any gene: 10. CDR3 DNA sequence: TGTGCCAGCAGCGGAACCGGGACTAGGGGGTACGAGCAGTACTTC. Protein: CASSGTGTRGYEQYF.

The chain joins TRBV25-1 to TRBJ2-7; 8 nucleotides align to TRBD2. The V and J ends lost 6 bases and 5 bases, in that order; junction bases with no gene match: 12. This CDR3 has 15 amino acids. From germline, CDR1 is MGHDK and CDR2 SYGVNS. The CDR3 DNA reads TGTGCCAGCAGATACGGCGGGACTAGAATCGACGAGCAGTACTTC. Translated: CASRYGGTRIDEQYF.

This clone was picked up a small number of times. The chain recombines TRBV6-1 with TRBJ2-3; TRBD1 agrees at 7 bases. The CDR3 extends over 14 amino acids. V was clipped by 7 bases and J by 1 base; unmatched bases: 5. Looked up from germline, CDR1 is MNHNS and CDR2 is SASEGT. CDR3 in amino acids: CASITGQRTDTQYF. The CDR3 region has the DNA TGTGCCAGCATTACGGGACAGCGCACAGATACGCAGTATTTT.

The chain's CDR3 is CSVETGGYGYTF. DNA of the CDR3: TGCAGCGTTGAAACAGGGGGGTATGGCTACACCTTC. This rearrangement joins TRBV29-1 to TRBJ1-2; 8 bases are a match to TRBD1. The germline V gene has CDR1 SQVTM and CDR2 ANQGSEA. The CDR3 length is 12 residues. The trim removed 2 bases at V and 5 bases at J, leaving 1 base unmatched. The full variable domain, in which reference TRBV29-1 and TRBJ1-2 provide the parts outside the CDR3, is SAVISQKPSRDICQRGTSLTIQCQVDSQVTMMFWYRQQPGQSLTLIATANQGSEATYESGFVIDKFPISRPNLTFSTLTVSNMSPEDSSIYLCSVETGGYGYTFGSGTRLTVV.

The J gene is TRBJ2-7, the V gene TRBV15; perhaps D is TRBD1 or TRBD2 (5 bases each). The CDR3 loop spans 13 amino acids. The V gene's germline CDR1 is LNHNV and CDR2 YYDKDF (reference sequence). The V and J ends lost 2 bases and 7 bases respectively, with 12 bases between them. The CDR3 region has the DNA TGTGCCACCAGCAGATTTGGGGGTGAGGAGCAGTACTTC. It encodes CATSRFGGEEQYF.

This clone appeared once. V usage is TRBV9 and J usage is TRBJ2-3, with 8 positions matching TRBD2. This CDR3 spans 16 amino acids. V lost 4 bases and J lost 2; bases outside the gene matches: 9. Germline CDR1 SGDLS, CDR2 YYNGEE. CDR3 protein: CASSLNSGVFTDTQYF. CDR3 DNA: TGTGCCAGCAGCCTCAATAGCGGGGTTTTCACAGATACGCAGTATTTT.

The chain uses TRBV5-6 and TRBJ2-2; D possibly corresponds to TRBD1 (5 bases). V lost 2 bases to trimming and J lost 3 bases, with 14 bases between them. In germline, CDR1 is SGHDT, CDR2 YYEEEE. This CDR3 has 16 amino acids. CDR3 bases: TGTGCCAGCAGCTTCCCAGGGTACGAGGACACCGGGGAGCTGTTTTTT. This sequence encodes CASSFPGYEDTGELFF.

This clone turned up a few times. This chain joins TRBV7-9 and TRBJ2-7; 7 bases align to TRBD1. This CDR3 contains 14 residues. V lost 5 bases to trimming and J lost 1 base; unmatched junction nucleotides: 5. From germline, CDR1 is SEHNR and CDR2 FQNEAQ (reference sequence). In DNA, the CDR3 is TGTGCCAGCAGCCAACGGGACAGTTCCTACGAGCAGTACTTC. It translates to CASSQRDSSYEQYF. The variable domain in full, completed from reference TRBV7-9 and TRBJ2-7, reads DTGVSQNPRHKITKRGQNVTFRCDPISEHNRLYWYRQTLGQGPEFLTYFQNEAQLEKSRLLSDRFSAERPKGSFSTLEIQRTEQGDSAMYLCASSQRDSSYEQYFGPGTRLTVT.

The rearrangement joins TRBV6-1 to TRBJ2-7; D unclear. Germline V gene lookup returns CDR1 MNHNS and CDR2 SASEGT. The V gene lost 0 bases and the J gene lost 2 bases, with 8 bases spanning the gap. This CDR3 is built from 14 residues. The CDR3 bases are TGTGCCAGCAGTGAAGCGCTTCCAGCCTACGAGCAGTACTTC. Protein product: CASSEALPAYEQYF.

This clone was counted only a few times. The CDR3 bases are TGTGCCAGCAGCTTGGTCGGGAATGATGGTACAGATACGCAGTATTTT. This gives the protein CASSLVGNDGTDTQYF. The chain carries TRBV5-4 and TRBJ2-3, with D perhaps TRBD2 (5 bases). The CDR3 is 16 amino acids. Trimming pared 0 bases from V and 3 bases from J, leaving 14 bases between. The V gene's germline CDR1 is SGHNT and CDR2 YYREEE (reference sequence). The variable domain in full, completed from reference TRBV5-4 and TRBJ2-3, reads ETGVTQSPTHLIKTRGQQVTLRCSSQSGHNTVSWYQQALGQGPQFIFQYYREEENGRGNFPPRFSGLQFPNYSSELNVNALELDDSALYLCASSLVGNDGTDTQYFGPGTRLTVL.

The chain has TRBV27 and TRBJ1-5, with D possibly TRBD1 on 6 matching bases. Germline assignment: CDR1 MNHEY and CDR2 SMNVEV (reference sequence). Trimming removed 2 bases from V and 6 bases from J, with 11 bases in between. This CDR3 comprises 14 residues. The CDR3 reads CASSLGGAGQPQHF. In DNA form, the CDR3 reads TGTGCCAGCAGTTTAGGGGGGGCTGGTCAGCCCCAGCATTTT.

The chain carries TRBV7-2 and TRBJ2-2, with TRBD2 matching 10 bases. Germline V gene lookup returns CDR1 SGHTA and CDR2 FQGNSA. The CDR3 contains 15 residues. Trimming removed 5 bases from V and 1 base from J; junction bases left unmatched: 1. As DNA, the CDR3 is TGTGCCAGCAGCAGACTAGCGGGGAACACCGGGGAGCTGTTTTTT. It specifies CASSRLAGNTGELFF.

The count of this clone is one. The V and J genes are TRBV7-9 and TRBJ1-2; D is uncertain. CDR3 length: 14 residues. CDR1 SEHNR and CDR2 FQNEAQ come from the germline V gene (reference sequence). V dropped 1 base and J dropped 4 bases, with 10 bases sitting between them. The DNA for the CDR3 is TGTGCCAGCAGCTTAGATTCTGGGTTCTATGGCTACACCTTC. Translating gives CASSLDSGFYGYTF. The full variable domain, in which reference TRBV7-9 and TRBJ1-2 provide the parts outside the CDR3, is DTGVSQNPRHKITKRGQNVTFRCDPISEHNRLYWYRQTLGQGPEFLTYFQNEAQLEKSRLLSDRFSAERPKGSFSTLEIQRTEQGDSAMYLCASSLDSGFYGYTFGSGTRLTVV.

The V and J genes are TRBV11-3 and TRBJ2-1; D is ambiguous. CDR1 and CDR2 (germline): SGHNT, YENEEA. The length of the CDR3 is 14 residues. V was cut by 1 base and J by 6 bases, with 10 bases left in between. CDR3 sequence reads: CASSLAATRNEQFF. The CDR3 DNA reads TGTGCCAGCAGCTTAGCTGCTACTCGCAATGAGCAGTTCTTC.